This T cell receptor (beta chain) was captured in a study of T cell responses to AZD1222 COVID-19 vaccine. In this sample, this clone turned up once. Its matching antigen is unknown. Broader study findings: The donor group comprised mostly white British people and more females; the analysis possibly underestimated clonal diversity. There were vaccine-associated CD4 TCRs across spike, dominant at 160-218 and 743-854.

Germline V lookup: CDR1 SGHRS, CDR2 YFSETQ. This CDR3 has 13 residues. Between the trimmed V and J ends, which lost 3 bases and 6 bases, there was a span of 10 bases. Sequencing used immunoSEQ multiplex PCR; TCRdb keeps in-frame clones, though not all of them. Seen here are 120,000 or so clones, 80% to 95% observed once, and the top ten hold 11% to 15%. The material sequenced was peripheral blood, taken on day 0 of AZD1222 vaccination. The TCR sequence derives from an adult in good health. The chain uses TRBV5-1 and TRBJ2-1, with D perhaps matching TRBD2 (5 bases). The CDR3 DNA follows: TGCGCCAGCAGCTGGACTTGGTCCAATGAGCAGTTCTTC. Protein sequence: CASSWTWSNEQFF.